The clone carrying this T cell receptor beta chain has more than one count but fewer than ten. As handled by the study authors: Amplification from reference gene primers served as the basis for estimated nucleated cell counts. Measured with immunoSEQ multiplex PCR; TCRdb has only the in-frame clones, and not every one. The V and J calls and clone size come from that table; D and trimming were worked out from the DNA. The repertoire includes approximately 81,000 clones, 91% of them detected once, and 1.9% sits in the top ten. The source of the sample is a study of blood T cell repertoires in COVID-19. The sequencing sample was made of peripheral blood. This TCR derives from a woman aged 45-60 years in a cohort sampled during active COVID-19.

The CDR3 DNA reads as TGTGCCAGCAGAGGTAAACTGGAGAGTTCACCCCTCCACTTT. Encoded protein: CASRGKLESSPLHF. This chain links TRBV27 with TRBJ1-6; D gene uncertain. The germline gives CDR1 MNHEY, CDR2 SMNVEV (reference sequence). The ends were cut back, 6 bases at V and 9 bases at J, with 15 bases in the middle. CDR3 length: 14 residues.